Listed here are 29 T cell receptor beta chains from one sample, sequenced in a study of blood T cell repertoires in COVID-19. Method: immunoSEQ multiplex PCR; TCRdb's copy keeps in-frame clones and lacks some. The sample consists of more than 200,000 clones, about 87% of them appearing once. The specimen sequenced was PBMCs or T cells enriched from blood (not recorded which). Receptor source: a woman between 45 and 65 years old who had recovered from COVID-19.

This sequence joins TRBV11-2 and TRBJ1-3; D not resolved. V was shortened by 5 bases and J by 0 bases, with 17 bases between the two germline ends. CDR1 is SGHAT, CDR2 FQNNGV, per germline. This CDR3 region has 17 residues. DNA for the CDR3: TGTGCCAGCAGCCCTAGAGGATTCGGGGACTCTGGAAACACCATATATTTT. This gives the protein CASSPRGFGDSGNTIYF.

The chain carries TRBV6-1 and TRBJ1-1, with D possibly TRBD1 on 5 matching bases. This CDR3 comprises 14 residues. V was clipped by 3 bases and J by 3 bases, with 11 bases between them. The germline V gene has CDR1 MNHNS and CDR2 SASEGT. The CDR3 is CASSESQGYTEAFF. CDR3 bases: TGTGCCAGCAGTGAGTCCCAGGGATACACTGAAGCTTTCTTT.

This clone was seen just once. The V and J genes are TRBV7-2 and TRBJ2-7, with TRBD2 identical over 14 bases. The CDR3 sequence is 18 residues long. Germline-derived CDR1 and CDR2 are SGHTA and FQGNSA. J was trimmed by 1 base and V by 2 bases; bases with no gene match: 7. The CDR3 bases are TGTGCCAGCAGCTTAACCGGGACTAGCGGGAGAGGATCCTACGAGCAGTACTTC. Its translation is CASSLTGTSGRGSYEQYF.

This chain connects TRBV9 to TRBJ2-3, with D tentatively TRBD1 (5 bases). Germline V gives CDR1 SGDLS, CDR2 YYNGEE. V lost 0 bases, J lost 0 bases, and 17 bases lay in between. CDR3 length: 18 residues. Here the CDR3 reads CASSVARTTRLSTDTQYF. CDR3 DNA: TGTGCCAGCAGCGTAGCTAGGACAACAAGACTTAGCACAGATACGCAGTATTTT. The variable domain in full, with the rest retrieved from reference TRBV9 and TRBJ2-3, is DSGVTQTPKHLITATGQRVTLRCSPRSGDLSVYWYQQSLDQGLQFLIQYYNGEERAKGNILERFSAQQFPDLHSELNLSSLELGDSALYFCASSVARTTRLSTDTQYFGPGTRLTVL.

CDR3 DNA sequence: TGCGCCAGCAGCTTGGACCCCCCAGGGTTCAATGAGCAGTTCTTC. This codes for CASSLDPPGFNEQFF. The chain is built from TRBV5-1 and TRBJ2-1, with D possibly TRBD1 on 5 matching bases. CDR1 SGHRS and CDR2 YFSETQ come from the germline V gene. V was cut by 0 bases and J by 6 bases, with 13 bases left in between. CDR3 length equals 15 residues.

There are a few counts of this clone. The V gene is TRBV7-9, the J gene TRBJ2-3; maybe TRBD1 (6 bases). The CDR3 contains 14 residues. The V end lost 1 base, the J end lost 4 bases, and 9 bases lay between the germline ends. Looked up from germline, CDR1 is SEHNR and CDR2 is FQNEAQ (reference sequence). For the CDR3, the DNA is TGTGCCAGCAGCTTAGATTCAGGGGCAGATACGCAGTATTTT. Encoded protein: CASSLDSGADTQYF.

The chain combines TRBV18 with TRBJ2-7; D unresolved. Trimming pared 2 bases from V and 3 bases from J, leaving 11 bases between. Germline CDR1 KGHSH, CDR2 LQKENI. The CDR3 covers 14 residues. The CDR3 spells CASSPAANYYEQYF. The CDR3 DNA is TGTGCCAGCTCACCAGCGGCTAATTACTACGAGCAGTACTTC.

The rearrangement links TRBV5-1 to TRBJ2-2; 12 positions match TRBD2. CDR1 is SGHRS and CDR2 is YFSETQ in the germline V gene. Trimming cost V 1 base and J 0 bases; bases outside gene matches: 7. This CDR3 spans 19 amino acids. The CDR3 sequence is CASSLSPSGRGTNTGELFF. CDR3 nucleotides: TGCGCCAGCAGCTTGTCTCCTAGCGGGAGGGGAACGAACACCGGGGAGCTGTTTTTT.

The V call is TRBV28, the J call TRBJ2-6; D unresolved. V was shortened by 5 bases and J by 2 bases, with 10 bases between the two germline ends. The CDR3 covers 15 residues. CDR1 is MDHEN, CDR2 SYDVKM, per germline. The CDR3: CASSPSSAGANVLTF. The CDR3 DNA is TGTGCCAGCAGTCCCTCGAGCGCTGGGGCCAACGTCCTGACTTTC.

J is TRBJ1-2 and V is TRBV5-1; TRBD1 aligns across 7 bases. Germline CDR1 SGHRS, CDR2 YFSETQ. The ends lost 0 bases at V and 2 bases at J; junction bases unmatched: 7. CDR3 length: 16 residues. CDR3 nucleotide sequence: TGCGCCAGCAGCTTGGCCCCGGACAGGCTCAACTATGGCTACACCTTC. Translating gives CASSLAPDRLNYGYTF.

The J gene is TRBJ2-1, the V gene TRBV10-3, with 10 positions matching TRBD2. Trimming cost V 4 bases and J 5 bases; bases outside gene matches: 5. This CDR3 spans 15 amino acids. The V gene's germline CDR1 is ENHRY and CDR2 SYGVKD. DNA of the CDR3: TGTGCCATCAGTGCCGGACTAGCGGAGAACAATGAGCAGTTCTTC. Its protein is CAISAGLAENNEQFF.

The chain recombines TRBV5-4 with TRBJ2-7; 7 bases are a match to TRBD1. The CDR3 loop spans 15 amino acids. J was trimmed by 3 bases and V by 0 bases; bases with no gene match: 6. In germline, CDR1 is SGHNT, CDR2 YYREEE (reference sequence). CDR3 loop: CASSLEGAVIYEQYF. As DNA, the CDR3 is TGTGCCAGCAGCTTGGAGGGGGCGGTCATCTACGAGCAGTACTTC. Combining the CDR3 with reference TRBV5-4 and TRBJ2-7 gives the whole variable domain ETGVTQSPTHLIKTRGQQVTLRCSSQSGHNTVSWYQQALGQGPQFIFQYYREEENGRGNFPPRFSGLQFPNYSSELNVNALELDDSALYLCASSLEGAVIYEQYFGPGTRLTVT.

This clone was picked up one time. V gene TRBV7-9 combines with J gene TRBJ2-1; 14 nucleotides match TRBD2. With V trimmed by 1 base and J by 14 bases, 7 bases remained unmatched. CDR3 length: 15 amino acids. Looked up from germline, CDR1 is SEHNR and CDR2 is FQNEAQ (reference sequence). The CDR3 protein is CASSLGALTSGREFF. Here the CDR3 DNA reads TGTGCCAGCAGCTTAGGGGCCCTGACTAGCGGGAGGGAGTTCTTC.

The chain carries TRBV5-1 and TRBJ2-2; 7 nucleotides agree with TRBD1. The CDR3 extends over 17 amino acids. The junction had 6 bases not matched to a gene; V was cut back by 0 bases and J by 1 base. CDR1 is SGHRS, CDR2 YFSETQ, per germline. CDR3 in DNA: TGCGCCAGCAGCTTGGCCCCGGGACAGCAGAACACCGGGGAGCTGTTTTTT. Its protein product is CASSLAPGQQNTGELFF. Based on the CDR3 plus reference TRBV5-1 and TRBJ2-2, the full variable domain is KAGVTQTPRYLIKTRGQQVTLSCSPISGHRSVSWYQQTPGQGLQFLFEYFSETQRNKGNFPGRFSGRQFSNSRSEMNVSTLELGDSALYLCASSLAPGQQNTGELFFGEGSRLTVL.

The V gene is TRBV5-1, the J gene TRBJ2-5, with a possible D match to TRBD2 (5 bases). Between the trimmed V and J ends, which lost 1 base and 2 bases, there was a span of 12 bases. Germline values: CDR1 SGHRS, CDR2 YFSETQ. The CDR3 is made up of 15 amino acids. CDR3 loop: CASSLSTGTQETQYF. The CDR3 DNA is TGCGCCAGCAGCTTGAGTACGGGAACACAAGAGACCCAGTACTTC. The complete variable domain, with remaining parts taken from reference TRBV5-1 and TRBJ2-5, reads KAGVTQTPRYLIKTRGQQVTLSCSPISGHRSVSWYQQTPGQGLQFLFEYFSETQRNKGNFPGRFSGRQFSNSRSEMNVSTLELGDSALYLCASSLSTGTQETQYFGPGTRLLVL.

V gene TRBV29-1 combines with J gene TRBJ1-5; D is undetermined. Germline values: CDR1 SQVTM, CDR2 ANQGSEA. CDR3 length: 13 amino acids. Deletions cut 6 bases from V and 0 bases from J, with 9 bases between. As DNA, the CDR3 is TGCAGCGTACAGATCAATAGCAATCAGCCCCAGCATTTT. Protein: CSVQINSNQPQHF.

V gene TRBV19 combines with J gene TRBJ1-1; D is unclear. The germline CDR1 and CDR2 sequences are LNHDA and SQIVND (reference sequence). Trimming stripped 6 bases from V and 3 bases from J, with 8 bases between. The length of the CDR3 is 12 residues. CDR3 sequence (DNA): TGTGCCAGTAGGTTAGCTGACACTGAAGCTTTCTTT. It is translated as CASRLADTEAFF.

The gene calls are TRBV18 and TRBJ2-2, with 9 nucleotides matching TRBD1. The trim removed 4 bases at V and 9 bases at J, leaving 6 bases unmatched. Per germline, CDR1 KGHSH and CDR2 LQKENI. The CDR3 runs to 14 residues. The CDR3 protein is CASSLGQGPRELFF. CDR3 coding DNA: TGTGCCAGCTCACTGGGACAGGGCCCCCGGGAGCTGTTTTTT.

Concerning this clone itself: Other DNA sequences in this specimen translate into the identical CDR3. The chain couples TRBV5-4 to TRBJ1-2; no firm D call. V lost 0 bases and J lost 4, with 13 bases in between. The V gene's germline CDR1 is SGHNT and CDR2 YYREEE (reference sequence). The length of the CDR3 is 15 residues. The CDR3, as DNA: TGTGCCAGCAGCTTGGGGCCAGCAGACTTCTATGGCTACACCTTC. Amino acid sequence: CASSLGPADFYGYTF.

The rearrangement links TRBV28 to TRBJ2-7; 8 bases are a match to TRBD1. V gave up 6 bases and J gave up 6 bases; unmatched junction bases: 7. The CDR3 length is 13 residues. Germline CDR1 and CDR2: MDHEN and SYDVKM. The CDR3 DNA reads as TGTGCCAGCAGCGACAGGGGACGTGGCGAGCAGTACTTC. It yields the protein CASSDRGRGEQYF. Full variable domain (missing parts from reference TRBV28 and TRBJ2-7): DVKVTQSSRYLVKRTGEKVFLECVQDMDHENMFWYRQDPGLGLRLIYFSYDVKMKEKGDIPEGYSVSREKKERFSLILESASTNQTSMYLCASSDRGRGEQYFGPGTRLTVT.

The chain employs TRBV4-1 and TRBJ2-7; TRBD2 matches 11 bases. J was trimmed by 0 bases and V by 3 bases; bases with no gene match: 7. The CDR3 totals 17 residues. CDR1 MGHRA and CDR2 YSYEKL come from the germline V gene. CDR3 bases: TGCGCCAGCAGCCAGTTACTAGCGGGAGTAATCTCCTACGAGCAGTACTTC. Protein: CASSQLLAGVISYEQYF.

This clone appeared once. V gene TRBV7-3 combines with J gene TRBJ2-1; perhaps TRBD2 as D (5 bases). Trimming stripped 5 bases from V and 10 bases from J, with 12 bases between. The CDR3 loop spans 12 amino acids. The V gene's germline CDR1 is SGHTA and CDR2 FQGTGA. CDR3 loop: CASSGPSGEQFF. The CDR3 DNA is TGTGCCAGCAGCGGCCCCAGCGGCGAGCAGTTCTTC.

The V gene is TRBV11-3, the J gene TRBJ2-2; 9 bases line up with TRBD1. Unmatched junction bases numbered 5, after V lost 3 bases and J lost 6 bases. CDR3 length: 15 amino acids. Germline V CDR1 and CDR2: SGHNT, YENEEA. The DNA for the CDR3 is TGTGCCAGCAGCTTTGGGACAGGGATTCCCGGGGAGCTGTTTTTT. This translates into CASSFGTGIPGELFF.

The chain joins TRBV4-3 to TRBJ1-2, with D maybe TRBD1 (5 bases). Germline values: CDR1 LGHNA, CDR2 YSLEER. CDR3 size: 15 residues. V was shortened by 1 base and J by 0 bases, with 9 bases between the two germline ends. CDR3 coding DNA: TGCGCCAGCAGCCAAGTAGGGGTCGCTAACTATGGCTACACCTTC. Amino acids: CASSQVGVANYGYTF.

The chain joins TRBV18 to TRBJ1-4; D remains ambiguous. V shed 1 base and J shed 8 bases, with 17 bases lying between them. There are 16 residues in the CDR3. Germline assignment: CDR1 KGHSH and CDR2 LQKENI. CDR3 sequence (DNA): TGTGCCAGCTCACCACGGACTTCGGATACGGGGGAAAAACTGTTTTTT. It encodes CASSPRTSDTGEKLFF.

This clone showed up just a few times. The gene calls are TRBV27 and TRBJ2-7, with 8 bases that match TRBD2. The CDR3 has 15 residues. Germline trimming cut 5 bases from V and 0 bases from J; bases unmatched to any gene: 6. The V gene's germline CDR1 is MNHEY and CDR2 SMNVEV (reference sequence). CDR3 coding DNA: TGTGCCAGCAGTAAAACGGGGGGGAACTCCTACGAGCAGTACTTC. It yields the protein CASSKTGGNSYEQYF.

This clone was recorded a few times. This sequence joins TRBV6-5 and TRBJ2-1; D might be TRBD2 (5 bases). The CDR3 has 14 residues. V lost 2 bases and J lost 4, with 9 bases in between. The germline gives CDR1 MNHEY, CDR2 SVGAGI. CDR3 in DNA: TGTGCCAGCAGTTACCCTGGCGGGTACAATGAGCAGTTCTTC. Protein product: CASSYPGGYNEQFF.

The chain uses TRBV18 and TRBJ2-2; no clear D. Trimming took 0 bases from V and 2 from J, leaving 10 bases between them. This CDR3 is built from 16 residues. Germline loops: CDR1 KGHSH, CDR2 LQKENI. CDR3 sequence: CASSPPWQLNTGELFF. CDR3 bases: TGTGCCAGCTCACCACCCTGGCAACTAAACACCGGGGAGCTGTTTTTT.

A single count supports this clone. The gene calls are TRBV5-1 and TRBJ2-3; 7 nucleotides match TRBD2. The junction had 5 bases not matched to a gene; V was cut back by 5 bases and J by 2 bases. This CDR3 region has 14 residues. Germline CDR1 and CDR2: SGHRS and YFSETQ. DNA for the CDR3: TGCGCCAGCAGTGAACGGGGGGTCACAGATACGCAGTATTTT. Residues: CASSERGVTDTQYF.